The 13 T cell receptor beta chains given below trace back to one sample, sequenced in a study of cytomegalovirus exposure and HLA in healthy donors. PCR primers comprised 60 Vbeta and 13 Jbeta primers. Measured with immunoSEQ multiplex PCR; TCRdb has only the in-frame clones, and not every one. The sample has about 180,000 clones, around 76% seen once. Sequencing was performed on PBMCs. All receptors come from a man in his forties in good health and CMV-seronegative.

The gene calls are TRBV28 and TRBJ2-5, with D possibly being TRBD2 (6 bases). V lost 5 bases and J 6 bases, leaving 16 bases between the germline ends. This CDR3 has 14 residues. CDR1 MDHEN and CDR2 SYDVKM come from the germline V gene. The DNA of the CDR3 is TGTGCCAGCAGTCACGGGGACTCGAGGAAGACCCAGTACTTC. Translated: CASSHGDSRKTQYF.

The chain links TRBV5-1 to TRBJ1-2; 9 positions match TRBD1. Germline values: CDR1 SGHRS, CDR2 YFSETQ. This CDR3 is 14 amino acids long. Germline trimming cut 4 bases from V and 7 bases from J; bases unmatched to any gene: 8. The CDR3 loop reads CASSAGQGPGGYTF. The CDR3 nucleotides are TGCGCCAGCAGCGCTGGACAGGGGCCGGGTGGCTACACCTTC.

V usage is TRBV2 and J usage is TRBJ2-5; D is uncertain. V was trimmed by 2 bases and J by 0 bases, leaving 4 bases between them. This CDR3 spans 13 amino acids. CDR1 and CDR2 from the germline V gene are SNHLY and FYNNEI. The CDR3 spells CASSETDQETQYF. DNA of the CDR3: TGTGCCAGCAGTGAAACAGACCAAGAGACCCAGTACTTC.

The chain uses TRBV29-1 and TRBJ2-5, with a possible D match to TRBD1 (5 bases). Per the germline V gene, CDR1 is SQVTM and CDR2 is ANQGSEA. This CDR3 spans 13 amino acids. V was pared by 6 bases and J by 9 bases, with 20 bases between. CDR3 protein: CSVQDLTRVAQYF. The CDR3 DNA reads TGCAGCGTCCAGGACCTGACCAGGGTGGCCCAGTACTTC.

The chain recombines TRBV18 with TRBJ1-4, with 10 bases identical to TRBD1. Germline assignment: CDR1 KGHSH and CDR2 LQKENI. The CDR3 has 13 amino acids. The V and J ends lost 5 bases and 10 bases, in that order; junction bases with no gene match: 4. CDR3 region: CASSTGQGGKLFF. As DNA, the CDR3 is TGTGCCAGCTCAACTGGACAGGGGGGAAAACTGTTTTTT.

The table lists this clone with a count of one. The chain recombines TRBV11-2 with TRBJ2-7, with 8 bases aligning to TRBD1. The junction had 12 bases not matched to a gene; V was cut back by 5 bases and J by 3 bases. The CDR3 is 16 residues long. Looked up from germline, CDR1 is SGHAT and CDR2 is FQNNGV. CDR3 in DNA: TGTGCCAGCAGCACTCACTCGGGACAGGTAAACTACGAGCAGTACTTC. Translated: CASSTHSGQVNYEQYF.

The chain has TRBV6-5 and TRBJ1-1; D might be TRBD1 (5 bases). In germline, CDR1 is MNHEY, CDR2 SVGAGI. CDR3 length equals 15 residues. Trimming took 6 bases from V and 2 from J, leaving 16 bases between them. The CDR3 sequence is CASRSGGARNTEAFF. The CDR3 DNA is TGTGCCAGCAGGAGCGGCGGGGCGCGAAACACTGAAGCTTTCTTT.

The chain couples TRBV6-6 to TRBJ2-5; tentative D call: TRBD1 (8 bases). Trimming stripped 6 bases from V and 5 bases from J, with 16 bases between. Looked up from germline, CDR1 is MNHNY and CDR2 is SVGAGI (reference sequence). The CDR3 contains 14 residues. CDR3 bases: TGTGCCAGCAGACGTACAGGGGGAGGGGAGACCCAGTACTTC. Translated: CASRRTGGGETQYF.

J is TRBJ1-1 and V is TRBV11-3; D is unresolved. CDR3 length: 13 amino acids. Germline V CDR1 and CDR2: SGHNT, YENEEA. The V and J ends lost 1 base and 10 bases respectively, with 13 bases between them. CDR3 sequence (DNA): TGTGCCAGCAGCTTAGTAGACGGCGGGGTAGCTTTCTTT. It codes for CASSLVDGGVAFF.

This chain joins TRBV19 and TRBJ1-2; D is unresolved. V lost 7 bases and J lost 1, with 10 bases in between. Per germline, CDR1 LNHDA and CDR2 SQIVND (reference sequence). The CDR3 is 13 amino acids. CDR3 in DNA: TGTGCCAGTACTGGCCTGGTTAACTATGGCTACACCTTC. Its translation: CASTGLVNYGYTF.

The chain recombines TRBV6-1 with TRBJ1-5; a weak D match, TRBD1 (6 bases). The V end lost 5 bases, the J end lost 3 bases, and 8 bases lay between the germline ends. Germline-derived CDR1 and CDR2 are MNHNS and SASEGT. This CDR3 contains 13 residues. CDR3 protein: CASSTGFNQPQHF. CDR3 bases: TGTGCCAGCAGTACAGGGTTCAATCAGCCCCAGCATTTT.

This clone was counted a single time. The V and J genes are TRBV5-1 and TRBJ2-5; unclear D gene. The germline CDR1 and CDR2 sequences are SGHRS and YFSETQ. The CDR3 runs to 12 residues. The V end lost 2 bases, the J end lost 2 bases, and 4 bases lay between the germline ends. The CDR3 bases are TGCGCCAGCAGCTTTCAGCAAGAGACCCAGTACTTC. Translation gives CASSFQQETQYF.

The chain carries TRBV19 and TRBJ2-2, with TRBD2 matching 12 bases. CDR3 size: 15 residues. V lost 4 bases, J lost 4 bases, and 1 base stayed unmatched. Germline V gene lookup returns CDR1 LNHDA and CDR2 SQIVND (reference sequence). Written as DNA, the CDR3 is TGTGCCAGTAGTAGACTAGCGGGGGCCACCGGGGAGCTGTTTTTT. Its translation: CASSRLAGATGELFF.